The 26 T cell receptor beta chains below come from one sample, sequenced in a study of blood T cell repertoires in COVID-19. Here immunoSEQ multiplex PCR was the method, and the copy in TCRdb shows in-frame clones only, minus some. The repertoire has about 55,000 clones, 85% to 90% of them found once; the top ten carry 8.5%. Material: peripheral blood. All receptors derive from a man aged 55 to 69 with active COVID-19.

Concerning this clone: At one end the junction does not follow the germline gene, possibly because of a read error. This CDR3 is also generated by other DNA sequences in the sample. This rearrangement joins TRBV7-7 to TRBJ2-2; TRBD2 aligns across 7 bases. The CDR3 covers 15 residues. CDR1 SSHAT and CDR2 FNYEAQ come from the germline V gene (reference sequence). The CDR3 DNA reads TGTGCTAGCAGCTTAGTAGCGGGGAACACCGGGGAGCTGTTTTTT. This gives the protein CASSLVAGNTGELFF.

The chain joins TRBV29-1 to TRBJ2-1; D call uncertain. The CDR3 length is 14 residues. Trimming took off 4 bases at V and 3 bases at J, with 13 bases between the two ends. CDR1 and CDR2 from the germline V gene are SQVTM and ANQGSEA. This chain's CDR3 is CSVGRQANYNEQFF. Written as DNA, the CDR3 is TGCAGCGTTGGTCGGCAGGCTAACTACAATGAGCAGTTCTTC.

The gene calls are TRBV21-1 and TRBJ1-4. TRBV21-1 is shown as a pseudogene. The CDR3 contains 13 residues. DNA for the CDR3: TGTGCCAGCAGCCCGTACGCGGGGGGAAAACTGTTTTTT. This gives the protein CASSPYAGGKLFF.

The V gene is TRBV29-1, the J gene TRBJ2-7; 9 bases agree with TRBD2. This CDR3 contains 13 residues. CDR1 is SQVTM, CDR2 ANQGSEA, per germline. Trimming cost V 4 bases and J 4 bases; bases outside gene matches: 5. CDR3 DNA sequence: TGCAGCGTTGCGCTAGCGGGACTTTACGAGCAGTACTTC. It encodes CSVALAGLYEQYF.

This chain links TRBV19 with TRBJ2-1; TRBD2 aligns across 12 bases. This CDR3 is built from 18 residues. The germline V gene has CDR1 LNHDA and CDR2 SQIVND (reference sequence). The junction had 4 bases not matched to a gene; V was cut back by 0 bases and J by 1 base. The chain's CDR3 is CASSIERGLAGSYNEQFF. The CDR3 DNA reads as TGTGCCAGTAGTATAGAAAGAGGACTAGCGGGATCCTACAATGAGCAGTTCTTC.

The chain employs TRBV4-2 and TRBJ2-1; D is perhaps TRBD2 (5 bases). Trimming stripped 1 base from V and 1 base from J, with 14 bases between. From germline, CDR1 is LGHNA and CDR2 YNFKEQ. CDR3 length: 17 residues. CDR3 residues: CASSQGGLVTSYNEQFF. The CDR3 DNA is TGTGCCAGCAGCCAAGGCGGGCTAGTAACATCCTACAATGAGCAGTTCTTC.

CDR3 sequence (DNA): TGTGCCAGCAGCCGCGCCCTTAATGAGCAGTTCTTC. It translates to CASSRALNEQFF. V is TRBV11-1 and J is TRBJ2-1; D is undetermined. Germline lookup yields CDR1 SGHAT and CDR2 FQDESV (reference sequence). V dropped 5 bases and J dropped 7 bases, with 9 bases sitting between them. The CDR3 contains 12 residues.

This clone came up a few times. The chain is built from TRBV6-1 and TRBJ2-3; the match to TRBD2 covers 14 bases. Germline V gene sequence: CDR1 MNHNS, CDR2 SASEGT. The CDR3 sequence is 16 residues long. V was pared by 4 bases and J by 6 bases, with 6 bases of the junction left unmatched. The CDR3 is CASSAVGLAGEDTQYF. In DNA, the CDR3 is TGTGCCAGCAGTGCGGTGGGACTAGCGGGAGAGGATACGCAGTATTTT.

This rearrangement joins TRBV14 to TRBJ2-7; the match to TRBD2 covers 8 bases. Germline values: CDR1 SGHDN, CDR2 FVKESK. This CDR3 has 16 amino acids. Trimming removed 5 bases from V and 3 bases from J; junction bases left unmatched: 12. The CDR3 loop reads CASSSLLAASFYEQYF. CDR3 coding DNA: TGTGCCAGCAGCTCTCTACTAGCGGCCAGCTTCTACGAGCAGTACTTC.

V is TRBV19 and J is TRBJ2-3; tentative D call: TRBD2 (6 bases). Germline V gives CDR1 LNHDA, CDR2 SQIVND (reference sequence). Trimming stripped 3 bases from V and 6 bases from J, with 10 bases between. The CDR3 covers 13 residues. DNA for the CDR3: TGTGCCAGTAGTATGACGGGAGCCGATACGCAGTATTTT. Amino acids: CASSMTGADTQYF.

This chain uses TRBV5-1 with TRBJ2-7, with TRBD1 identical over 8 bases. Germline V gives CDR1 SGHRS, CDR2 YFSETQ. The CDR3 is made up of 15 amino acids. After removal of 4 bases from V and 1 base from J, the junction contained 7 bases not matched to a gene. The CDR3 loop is CASSLGQGVSYEQYF. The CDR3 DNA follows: TGCGCCAGCAGCCTAGGACAGGGAGTTTCCTACGAGCAGTACTTC.

In nucleotides, the CDR3 is TGTGCCAGCAGTACGAGCGGGAGTTTGGACTACGAGCAGTACTTC. It is translated as CASSTSGSLDYEQYF. The V call is TRBV28, the J call TRBJ2-7; 8 nucleotides agree with TRBD2. The CDR3 is 15 residues long. Germline V gene data show CDR1 as MDHEN and CDR2 as SYDVKM. V gave up 5 bases and J gave up 3 bases; unmatched junction bases: 9.

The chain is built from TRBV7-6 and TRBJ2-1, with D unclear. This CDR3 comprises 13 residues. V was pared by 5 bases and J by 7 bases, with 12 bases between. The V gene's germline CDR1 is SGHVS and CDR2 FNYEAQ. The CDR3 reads CASSGRPANEQFF. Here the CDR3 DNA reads TGTGCCAGCAGCGGCAGGCCCGCGAATGAGCAGTTCTTC. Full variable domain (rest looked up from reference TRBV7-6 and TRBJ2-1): GAGVSQSPRYKVTKRGQDVALRCDPISGHVSLYWYRQALGQGPEFLTYFNYEAQQDKSGLPNDRFSAERPEGSISTLTIQRTEQRDSAMYRCASSGRPANEQFFGPGTRLTVL.

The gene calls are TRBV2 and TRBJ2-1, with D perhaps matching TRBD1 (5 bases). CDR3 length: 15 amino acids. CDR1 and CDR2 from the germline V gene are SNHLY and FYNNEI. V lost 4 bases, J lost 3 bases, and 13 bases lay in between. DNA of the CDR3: TGTGCCAGCAGTGCAGAGGACATCTACTACAATGAGCAGTTCTTC. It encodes CASSAEDIYYNEQFF.

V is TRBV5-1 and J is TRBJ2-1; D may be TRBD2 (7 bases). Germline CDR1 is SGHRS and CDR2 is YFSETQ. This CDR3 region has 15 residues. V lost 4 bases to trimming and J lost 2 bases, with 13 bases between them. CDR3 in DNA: TGCGCCAGCAGCCGGGGGGACACTACCTACAATGAGCAGTTCTTC. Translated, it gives CASSRGDTTYNEQFF.

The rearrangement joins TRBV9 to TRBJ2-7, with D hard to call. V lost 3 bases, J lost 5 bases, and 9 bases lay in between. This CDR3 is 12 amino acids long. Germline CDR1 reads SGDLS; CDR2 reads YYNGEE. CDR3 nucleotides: TGTGCCAGCAGCGGCGTGAGCCACGAGCAGTACTTC. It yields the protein CASSGVSHEQYF.

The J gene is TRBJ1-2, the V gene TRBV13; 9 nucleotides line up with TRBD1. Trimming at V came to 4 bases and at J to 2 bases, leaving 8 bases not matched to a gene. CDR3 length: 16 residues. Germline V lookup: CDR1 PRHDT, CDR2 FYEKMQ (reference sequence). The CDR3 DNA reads TGTGCCAGCAGCTCAGCCGGGACAGGGACCAACTATGGCTACACCTTC. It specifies CASSSAGTGTNYGYTF.

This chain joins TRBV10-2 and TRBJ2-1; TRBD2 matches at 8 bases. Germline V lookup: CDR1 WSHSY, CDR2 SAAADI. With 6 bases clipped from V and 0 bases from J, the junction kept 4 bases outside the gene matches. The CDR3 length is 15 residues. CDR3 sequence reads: CASSLGLVSYNEQFF. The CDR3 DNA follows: TGCGCCAGCAGCTTGGGACTAGTCTCCTACAATGAGCAGTTCTTC.

CDR3: CASSQPGLTAYEQYF. For the CDR3, the DNA is TGTGCCAGCAGTCAGCCGGGACTGACCGCCTACGAGCAGTACTTC. The chain recombines TRBV6-5 with TRBJ2-7; D perhaps matches TRBD2 (6 bases). This CDR3 is built from 15 residues. The germline V gene encodes CDR1 MNHEY and CDR2 SVGAGI. Trimming removed 5 bases at V and 2 bases at J, with 16 bases between.

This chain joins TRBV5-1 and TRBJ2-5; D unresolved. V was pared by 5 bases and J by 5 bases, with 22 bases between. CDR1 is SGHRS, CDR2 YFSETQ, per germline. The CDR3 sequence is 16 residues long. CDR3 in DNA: TGCGCCAGCAGGGATCGGCGGAACGATAAGGAGGAGACCCAGTACTTC. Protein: CASRDRRNDKEETQYF.

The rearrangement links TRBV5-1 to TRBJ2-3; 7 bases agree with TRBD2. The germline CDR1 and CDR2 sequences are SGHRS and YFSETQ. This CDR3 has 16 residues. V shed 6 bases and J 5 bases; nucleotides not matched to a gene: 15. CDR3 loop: CASTPGSGPGGDTQYF. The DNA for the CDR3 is TGCGCCAGCACCCCTGGTAGCGGGCCCGGGGGAGATACGCAGTATTTT. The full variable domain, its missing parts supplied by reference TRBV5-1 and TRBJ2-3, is KAGVTQTPRYLIKTRGQQVTLSCSPISGHRSVSWYQQTPGQGLQFLFEYFSETQRNKGNFPGRFSGRQFSNSRSEMNVSTLELGDSALYLCASTPGSGPGGDTQYFGPGTRLTVL.

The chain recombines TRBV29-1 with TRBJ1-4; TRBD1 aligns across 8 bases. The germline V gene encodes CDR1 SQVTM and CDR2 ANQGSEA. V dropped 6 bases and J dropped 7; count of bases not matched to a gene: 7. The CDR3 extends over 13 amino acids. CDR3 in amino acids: CSVDGQGGEKLFF. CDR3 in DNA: TGCAGCGTCGACGGACAGGGTGGTGAAAAACTGTTTTTT.

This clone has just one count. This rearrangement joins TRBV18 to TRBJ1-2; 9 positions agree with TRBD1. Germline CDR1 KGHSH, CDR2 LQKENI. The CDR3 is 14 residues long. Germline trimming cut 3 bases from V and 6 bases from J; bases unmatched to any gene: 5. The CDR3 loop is CASSPGQGRDGYTF. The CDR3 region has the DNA TGTGCCAGCTCACCGGGACAGGGACGGGATGGCTACACCTTC.

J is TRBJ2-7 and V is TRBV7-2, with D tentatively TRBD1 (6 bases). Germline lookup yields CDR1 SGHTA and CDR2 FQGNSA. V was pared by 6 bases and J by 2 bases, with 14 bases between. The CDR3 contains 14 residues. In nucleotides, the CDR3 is TGTGCCAGCAGGCCGGGACACCAACCCTACGAGCAGTACTTC. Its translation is CASRPGHQPYEQYF.

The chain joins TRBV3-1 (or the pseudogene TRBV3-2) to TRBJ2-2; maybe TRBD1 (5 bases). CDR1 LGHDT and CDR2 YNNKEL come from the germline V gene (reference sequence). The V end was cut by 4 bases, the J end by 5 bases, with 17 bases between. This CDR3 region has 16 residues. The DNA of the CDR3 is TGTGCCAGCAGCCCGACAGCCCGGGCTTGGACCGGGGAGCTGTTTTTT. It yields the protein CASSPTARAWTGELFF.

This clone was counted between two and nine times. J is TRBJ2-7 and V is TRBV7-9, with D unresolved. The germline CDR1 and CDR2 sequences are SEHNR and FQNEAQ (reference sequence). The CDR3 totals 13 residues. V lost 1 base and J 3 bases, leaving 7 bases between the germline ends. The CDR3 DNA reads TGTGCCAGCAGCTTAGGCGGTATCTACGAGCAGTACTTC. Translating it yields CASSLGGIYEQYF.